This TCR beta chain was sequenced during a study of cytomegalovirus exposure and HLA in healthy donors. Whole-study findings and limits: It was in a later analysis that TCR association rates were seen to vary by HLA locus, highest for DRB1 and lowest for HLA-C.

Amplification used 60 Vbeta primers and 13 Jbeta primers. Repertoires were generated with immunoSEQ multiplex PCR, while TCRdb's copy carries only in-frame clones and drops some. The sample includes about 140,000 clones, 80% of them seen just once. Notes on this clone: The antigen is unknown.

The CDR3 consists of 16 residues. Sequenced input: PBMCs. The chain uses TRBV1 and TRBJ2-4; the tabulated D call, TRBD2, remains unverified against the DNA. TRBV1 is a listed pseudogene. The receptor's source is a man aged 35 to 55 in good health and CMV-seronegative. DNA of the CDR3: TGCACCAGCAGCCAATGTCAGGAGGCCCTTCAAAACATTCAGTACTTC. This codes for CTSSQCQEALQNIQYF.